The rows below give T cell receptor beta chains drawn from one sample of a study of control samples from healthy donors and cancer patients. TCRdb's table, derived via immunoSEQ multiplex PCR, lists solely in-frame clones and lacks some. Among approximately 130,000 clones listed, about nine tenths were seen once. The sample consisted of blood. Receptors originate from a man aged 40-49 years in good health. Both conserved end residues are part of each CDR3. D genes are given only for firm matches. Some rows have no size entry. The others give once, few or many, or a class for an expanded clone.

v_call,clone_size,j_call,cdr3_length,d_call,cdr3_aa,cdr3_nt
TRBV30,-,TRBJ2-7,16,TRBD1,CAWRGSGTGRSYEQYF,TGTGCCTGGAGGGGGTCCGGGACAGGGCGCTCCTACGAGCAGTACTTC
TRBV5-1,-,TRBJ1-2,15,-,CASRVTDAGGYGYTF,TGCGCCAGCAGGGTTACAGATGCTGGGGGCTATGGCTACACCTTC
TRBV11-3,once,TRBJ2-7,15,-,CASSLVGTTSYEQYF,TGTGCCAGCAGCTTAGTCGGGACAACTTCCTACGAGCAGTACTTC
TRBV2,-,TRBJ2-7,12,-,CASSQTDYEQYF,TGTGCCAGCAGCCAGACAGACTACGAGCAGTACTTC
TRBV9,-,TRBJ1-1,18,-,CASSSQGGGLGMNTEAFF,TGTGCCAGCAGCTCCCAGGGAGGGGGTTTAGGGATGAACACTGAAGCTTTCTTT
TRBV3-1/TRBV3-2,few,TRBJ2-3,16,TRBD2,CASSKLLAGSGDTQYF,TGTGCCAGCAGCAAGTTACTAGCGGGGTCGGGAGATACGCAGTATTTT
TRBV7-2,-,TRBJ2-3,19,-,CASSGTGHSPLLRTDTQYF,TGTGCCAGCAGCGGGACGGGACATAGCCCCCTTTTGCGGACAGATACGCAGTATTTT
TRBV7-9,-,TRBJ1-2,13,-,CASSLVQGHGYTF,TGTGCCAGCAGCTTAGTACAGGGTCATGGCTACACCTTC
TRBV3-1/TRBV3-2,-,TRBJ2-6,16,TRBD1,CASSQDRGQGANVLTF,TGTGCCAGCAGCCAAGACAGGGGGCAAGGGGCCAACGTCCTGACTTTC
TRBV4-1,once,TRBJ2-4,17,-,CASSQVTAGIAKNIQYF,TGCGCCAGCAGCCAAGTGACTGCAGGGATAGCCAAAAACATTCAGTACTTC
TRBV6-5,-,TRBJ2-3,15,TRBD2,CASMGGARNVDTQYF,TGTGCCAGCATGGGAGGGGCAAGGAATGTGGATACGCAGTATTTT
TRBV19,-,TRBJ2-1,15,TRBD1,CASEKTGGAFDEQFF,TGTGCCAGTGAAAAGACAGGGGGGGCCTTTGATGAGCAGTTCTTC
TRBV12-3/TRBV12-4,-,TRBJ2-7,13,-,CASSLGVVSEQYF,TGTGCCAGCAGCCTGGGGGTGGTATCCGAGCAGTACTTC
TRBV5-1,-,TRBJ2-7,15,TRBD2,CASSLEIAGGQEQYF,TGCGCCAGCAGCTTGGAAATAGCGGGGGGGCAGGAGCAGTACTTC
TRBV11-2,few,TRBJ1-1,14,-,CASSLAGENTEAFF,TGTGCCAGCAGCTTAGCAGGGGAAAACACTGAAGCTTTCTTT
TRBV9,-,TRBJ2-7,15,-,CASSVGTGGDYEQYF,TGTGCCAGCAGCGTAGGCACAGGGGGGGATTACGAGCAGTACTTC
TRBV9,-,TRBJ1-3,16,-,CASSVGPGGSANTIYF,TGTGCCAGCAGCGTAGGACCAGGCGGCAGTGCAAACACCATATATTTT
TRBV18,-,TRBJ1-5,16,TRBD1,CASSGQGPYSNQPQHF,TGTGCCAGCTCAGGACAGGGGCCTTATAGCAATCAGCCCCAGCATTTT
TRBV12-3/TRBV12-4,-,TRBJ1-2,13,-,CASSPQSNYGYTF,TGTGCCAGCAGCCCACAGTCTAACTATGGCTACACCTTC
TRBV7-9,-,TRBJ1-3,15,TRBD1,CASSFRGQYGNTIYF,TGTGCCAGCAGCTTCAGGGGGCAATATGGAAACACCATATATTTT
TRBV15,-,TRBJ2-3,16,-,CATSRLLAPGGGAQYF,TGTGCCACCAGCAGACTTCTGGCCCCTGGGGGGGGCGCGCAGTATTTT
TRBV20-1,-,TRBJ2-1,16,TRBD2,CSASTPRGASYNEQFF,TGCAGTGCTAGTACCCCGCGGGGGGCCTCCTACAATGAGCAGTTCTTC
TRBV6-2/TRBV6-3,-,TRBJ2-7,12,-,CASSRASYEQYF,TGTGCCAGCAGTCGCGCCTCCTACGAGCAGTACTTC
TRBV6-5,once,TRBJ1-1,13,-,CASRRGTNTEAFF,TGTGCCAGCCGACGGGGGACAAACACTGAAGCTTTCTTT
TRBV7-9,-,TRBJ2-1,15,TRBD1,CASSGTGGPLNEQFF,TGTGCCAGCAGCGGTACAGGGGGGCCTCTCAATGAGCAGTTCTTC
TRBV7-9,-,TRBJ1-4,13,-,CASSLGLGEKLFF,TGTGCCAGCAGCTTGGGGTTGGGCGAAAAACTGTTTTTT
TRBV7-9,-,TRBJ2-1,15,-,CASSLGPGERNEQFF,TGTGCCAGCAGCTTGGGGCCAGGGGAGAGAAATGAGCAGTTCTTC
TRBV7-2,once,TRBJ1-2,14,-,CASSFPRDGYGYTF,TGTGCCAGCAGTTTCCCCAGGGATGGCTATGGCTACACCTTC
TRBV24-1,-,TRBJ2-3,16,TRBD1,CATSVLGQGGTDTQYF,TGTGCCACCAGTGTCCTGGGACAGGGAGGCACAGATACGCAGTATTTT
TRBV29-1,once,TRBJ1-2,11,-,CSGASNYGYTF,TGCAGTGGGGCCAGTAACTATGGCTACACCTTC
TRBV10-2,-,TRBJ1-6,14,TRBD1,CASRAGQGNSPLHF,TGCGCCAGCAGGGCGGGACAGGGGAATTCACCCCTCCACTTT
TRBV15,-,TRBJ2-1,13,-,CATSRDPRDEQFF,TGTGCCACCAGCAGAGATCCAAGAGATGAGCAGTTCTTC
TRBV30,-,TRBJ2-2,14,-,CAWSVSRVTGELFF,TGTGCCTGGAGTGTATCACGGGTGACCGGGGAGCTGTTTTTT
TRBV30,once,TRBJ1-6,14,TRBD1,CAWRGGTGYSPLHF,TGTGCCTGGAGAGGGGGGACAGGGTATTCACCCCTCCACTTT
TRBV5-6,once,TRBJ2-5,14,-,CASSYTRYQETQYF,TGTGCCAGCAGCTACACCAGGTACCAAGAGACCCAGTACTTC